This T cell receptor (beta chain) was sequenced for a study of cytomegalovirus exposure and HLA in healthy donors. The study, taken as a whole, reports: Most observed TCR sequences were rare, whereas some public TCRs were detected in many donors.

CDR1 is SGDLS, CDR2 YYNGEE, per germline. V lost 3 bases, J lost 1 base, and 10 bases lay in between. The CDR3 consists of 14 residues. Of note for this clone: Its antigen is unknown.

Data came from immunoSEQ multiplex PCR; TCRdb stores just in-frame clones and leaves some out. In the table there are approximately 200,000 clones, roughly 88% of which are singletons. The source of this sequence is a woman between 18 and 29 years old in good health and CMV-seronegative. Sequencing was carried out using PBMCs. V gene TRBV9 combines with J gene TRBJ2-5, with a possible D match to TRBD2 (5 bases). The CDR3 protein is CASSGAGVQETQYF. The CDR3 coding sequence is TGTGCCAGCAGCGGTGCCGGGGTCCAAGAGACCCAGTACTTC.